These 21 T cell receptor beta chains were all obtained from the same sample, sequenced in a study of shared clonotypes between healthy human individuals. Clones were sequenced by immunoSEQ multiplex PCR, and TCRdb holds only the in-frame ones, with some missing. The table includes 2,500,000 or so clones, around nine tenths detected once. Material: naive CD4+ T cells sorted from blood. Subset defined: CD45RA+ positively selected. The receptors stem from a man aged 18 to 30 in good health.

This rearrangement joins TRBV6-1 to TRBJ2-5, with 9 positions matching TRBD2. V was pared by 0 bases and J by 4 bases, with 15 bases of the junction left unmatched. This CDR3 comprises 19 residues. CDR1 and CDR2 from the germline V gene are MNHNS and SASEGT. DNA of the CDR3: TGTGCCAGCAGTGAAGCGGGCCCCGGAGCGGGGGGCCTTCTAGAGACCCAGTACTTC. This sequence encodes CASSEAGPGAGGLLETQYF.

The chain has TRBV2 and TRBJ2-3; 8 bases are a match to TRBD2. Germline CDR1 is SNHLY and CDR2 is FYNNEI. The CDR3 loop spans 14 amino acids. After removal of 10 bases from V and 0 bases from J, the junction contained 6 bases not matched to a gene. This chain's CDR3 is CATRGGFSTDTQYF. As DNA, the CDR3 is TGTGCCACCCGGGGGGGTTTTAGCACAGATACGCAGTATTTT.

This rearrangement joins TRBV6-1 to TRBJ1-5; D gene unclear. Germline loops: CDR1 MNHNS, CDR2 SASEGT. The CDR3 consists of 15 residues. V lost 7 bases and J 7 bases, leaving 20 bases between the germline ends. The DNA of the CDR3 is TGTGCCAGCAAACCGCTGATCGCTGACGAACAGCCCCAGCATTTT. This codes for CASKPLIADEQPQHF.

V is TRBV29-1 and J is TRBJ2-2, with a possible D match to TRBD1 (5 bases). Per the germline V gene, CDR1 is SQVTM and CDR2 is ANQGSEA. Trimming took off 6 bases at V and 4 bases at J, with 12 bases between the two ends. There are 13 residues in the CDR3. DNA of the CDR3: TGCAGCGTCGTGACAGATACCACCGGGGAGCTGTTTTTT. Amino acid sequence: CSVVTDTTGELFF.

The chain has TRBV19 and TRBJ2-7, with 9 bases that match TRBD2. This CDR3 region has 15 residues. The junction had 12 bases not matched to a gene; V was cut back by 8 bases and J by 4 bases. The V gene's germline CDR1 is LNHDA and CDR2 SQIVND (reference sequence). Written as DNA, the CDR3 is TGTGCCAGTTCGACTAGCGGTCTCCTGACGTACGAGCAGTACTTC. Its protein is CASSTSGLLTYEQYF.

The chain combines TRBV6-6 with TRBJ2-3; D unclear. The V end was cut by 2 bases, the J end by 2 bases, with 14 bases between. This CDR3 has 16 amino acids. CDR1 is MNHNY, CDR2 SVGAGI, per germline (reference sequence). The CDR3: CASSYGTGYSTDTQYF. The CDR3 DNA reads TGTGCCAGCAGTTACGGAACCGGGTATTCCACAGATACGCAGTATTTT.

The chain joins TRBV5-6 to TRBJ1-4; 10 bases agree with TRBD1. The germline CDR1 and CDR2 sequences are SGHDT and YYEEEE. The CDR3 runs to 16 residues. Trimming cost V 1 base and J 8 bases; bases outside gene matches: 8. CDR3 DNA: TGTGCCAGCAGCTTGAGGGACAGGGGTGTTCTAGAAAAACTGTTTTTT. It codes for CASSLRDRGVLEKLFF. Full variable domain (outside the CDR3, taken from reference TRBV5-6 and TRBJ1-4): DAGVTQSPTHLIKTRGQQVTLRCSPKSGHDTVSWYQQALGQGPQFIFQYYEEEERQRGNFPDRFSGHQFPNYSSELNVNALLLGDSALYLCASSLRDRGVLEKLFFGSGTQLSVL.

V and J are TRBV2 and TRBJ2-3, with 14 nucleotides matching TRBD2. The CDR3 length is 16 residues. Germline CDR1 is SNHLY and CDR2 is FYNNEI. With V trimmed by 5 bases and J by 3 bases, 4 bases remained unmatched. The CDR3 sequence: CASSQTSGGATDTQYF. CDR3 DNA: TGTGCCAGCAGTCAGACTAGCGGGGGGGCGACAGATACGCAGTATTTT. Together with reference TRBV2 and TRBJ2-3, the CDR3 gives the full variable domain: EPEVTQTPSHQVTQMGQEVILRCVPISNHLYFYWYRQILGQKVEFLVSFYNNEISEKSEIFDDQFSVERPDGSNFTLKIRSTKLEDSAMYFCASSQTSGGATDTQYFGPGTRLTVL.

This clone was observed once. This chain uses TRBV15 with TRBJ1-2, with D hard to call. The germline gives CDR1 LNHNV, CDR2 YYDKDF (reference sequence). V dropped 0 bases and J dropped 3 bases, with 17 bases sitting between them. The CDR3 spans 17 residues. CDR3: CATSRDRPSNGDYGYTF. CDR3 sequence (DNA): TGTGCCACCAGCAGAGATCGCCCGTCCAACGGGGACTATGGCTACACCTTC.

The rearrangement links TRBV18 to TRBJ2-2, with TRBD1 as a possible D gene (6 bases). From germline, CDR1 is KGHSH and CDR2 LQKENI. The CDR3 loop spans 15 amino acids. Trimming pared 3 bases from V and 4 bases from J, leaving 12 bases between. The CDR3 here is CASSPNQGFTGELFF. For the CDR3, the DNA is TGTGCCAGCTCACCCAACCAGGGGTTCACCGGGGAGCTGTTTTTT.

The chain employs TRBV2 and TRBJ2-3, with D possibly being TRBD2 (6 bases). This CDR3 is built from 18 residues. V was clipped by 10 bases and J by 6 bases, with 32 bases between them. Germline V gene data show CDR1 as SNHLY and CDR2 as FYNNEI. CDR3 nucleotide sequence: TGTGCCACCCTGGGACCCCCGGGACTGGCGGGATCGACGGATACGCAGTATTTT. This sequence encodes CATLGPPGLAGSTDTQYF.

CDR3 sequence reads: CASSDQLDTGELFF. CDR3 in DNA: TGTGCCAGCAGCGACCAACTAGACACCGGGGAGCTGTTTTTT. The chain has TRBV9 and TRBJ2-2; TRBD2 is a possible D gene (5 bases). Per the germline V gene, CDR1 is SGDLS and CDR2 is YYNGEE. This CDR3 comprises 14 residues. V was clipped by 3 bases and J by 3 bases, with 9 bases between them.

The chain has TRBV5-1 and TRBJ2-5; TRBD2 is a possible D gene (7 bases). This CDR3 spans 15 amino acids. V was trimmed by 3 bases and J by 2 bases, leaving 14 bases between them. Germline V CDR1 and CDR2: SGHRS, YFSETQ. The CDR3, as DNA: TGCGCCAGCAGCTGGGAGGGGGGCTTTCAAGAGACCCAGTACTTC. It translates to CASSWEGGFQETQYF.

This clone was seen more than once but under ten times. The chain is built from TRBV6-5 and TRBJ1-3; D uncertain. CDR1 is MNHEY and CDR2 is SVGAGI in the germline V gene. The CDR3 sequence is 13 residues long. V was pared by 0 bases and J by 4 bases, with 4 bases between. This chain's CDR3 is CASSYSKGNTIYF. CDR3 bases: TGTGCCAGCAGTTACTCGAAAGGAAACACCATATATTTT.

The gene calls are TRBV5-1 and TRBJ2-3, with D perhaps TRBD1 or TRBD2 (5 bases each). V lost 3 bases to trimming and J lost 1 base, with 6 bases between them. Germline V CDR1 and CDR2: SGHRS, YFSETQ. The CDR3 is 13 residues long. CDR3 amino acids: CASSWDRTDTQYF. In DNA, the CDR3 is TGCGCCAGCAGCTGGGACCGCACAGATACGCAGTATTTT.

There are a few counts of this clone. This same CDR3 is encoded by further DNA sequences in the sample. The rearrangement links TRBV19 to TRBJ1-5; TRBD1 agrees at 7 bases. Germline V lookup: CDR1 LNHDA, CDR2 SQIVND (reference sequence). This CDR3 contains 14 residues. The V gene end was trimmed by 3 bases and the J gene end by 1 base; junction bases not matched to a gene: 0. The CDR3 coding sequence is TGTGCCAGTAGTATGGGACAGAGCAATCAGCCCCAGCATTTT. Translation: CASSMGQSNQPQHF.

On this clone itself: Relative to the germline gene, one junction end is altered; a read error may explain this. Here the CDR3 reads CASSPREDIQYF. Written as DNA, the CDR3 is TGTGCCAGCTCCCCACGTGAGGACATTCAGTACTTC. The rearrangement joins TRBV18 to TRBJ2-4; no clear D gene. The CDR3 sequence is 12 residues long. CDR1 KGHSH and CDR2 LQKENI come from the germline V gene.

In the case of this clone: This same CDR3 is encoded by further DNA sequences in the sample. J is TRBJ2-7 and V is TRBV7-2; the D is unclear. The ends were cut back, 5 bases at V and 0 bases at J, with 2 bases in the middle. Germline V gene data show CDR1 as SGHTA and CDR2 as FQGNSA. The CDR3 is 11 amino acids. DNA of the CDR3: TGTGCCAGCAGCCGCTCCTACGAGCAGTACTTC. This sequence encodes CASSRSYEQYF.

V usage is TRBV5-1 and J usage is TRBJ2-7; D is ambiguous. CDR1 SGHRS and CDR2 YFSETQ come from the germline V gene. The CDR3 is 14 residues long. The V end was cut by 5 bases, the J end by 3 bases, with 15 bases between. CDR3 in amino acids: CASRPGSVYYEQYF. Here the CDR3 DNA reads TGCGCCAGCAGACCCGGTTCAGTATACTACGAGCAGTACTTC.

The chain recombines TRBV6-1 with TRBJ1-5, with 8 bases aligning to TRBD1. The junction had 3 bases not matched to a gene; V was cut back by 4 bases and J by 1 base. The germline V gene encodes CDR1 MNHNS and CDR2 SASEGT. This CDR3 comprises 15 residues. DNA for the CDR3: TGTGCCAGCAGTGTACAGGGGGAGAGCAATCAGCCCCAGCATTTT. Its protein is CASSVQGESNQPQHF.

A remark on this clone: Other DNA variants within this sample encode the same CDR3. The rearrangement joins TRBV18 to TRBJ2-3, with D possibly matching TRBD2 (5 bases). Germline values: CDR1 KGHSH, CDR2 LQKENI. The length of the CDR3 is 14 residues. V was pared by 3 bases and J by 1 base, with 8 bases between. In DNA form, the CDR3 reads TGTGCCAGCTCACCTTCCGGGGGCACAGATACGCAGTATTTT. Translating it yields CASSPSGGTDTQYF.